This T cell receptor beta chain was profiled in a study of CD8 T cells in Susac syndrome. Random hexamers primed reverse transcription of about 0.45 to 1 ug RNA. TCRdb fed the immunoSEQ multiplex PCR reads into MiXCR, producing one record per CDR3 protein. Of about 300,000 distinct CDR3 sequences in the sample, 89% were seen once. Germline V gives CDR1 SGHTA, CDR2 FQGNSA. This CDR3 has 17 amino acids. Trimming cost V 1 base and J 2 bases, with 17 bases left between them. The chain is built from TRBV7-2 and TRBJ1-2; TRBD1 is a possible D gene (6 bases). The sequence was obtained from a human donor with multiple sclerosis. Sample: CD8+ T cells from PBMCs. The CDR3 nucleotides are TGTGCCAGCAGCTTAGAACAGGGTCTAGGGCTCAACTATGGCTACACCTTC. Its protein is CASSLEQGLGLNYGYTF.